This T cell receptor beta chain appears in the sequencing data of a study of blood T cells in healthy people across ages. For the second PCR, which ran for 7 to 11 cycles, a sample-barcoded 5' primer and a J-beta primer mix were used. TCRdb recomputed calls from the 5' RACE reads with MiXCR, one row per CDR3 protein. This sample has approximately 800,000 distinct CDR3 sequences, with roughly three fifths found just once. Whole-study findings and limits: Fewer expanded clones and more diversity marked long-lived versus aged donors. There was a strong correlation between TCR beta diversity and naive T cell percentage.

Concerning this clonotype: Its antigen remains unidentified.

V was shortened by 0 bases and J by 2 bases, with 14 bases between the two germline ends. Germline assignment: CDR1 KGHSH and CDR2 LQKENI. CDR3 length: 17 residues. This TCR came from a man aged 35-49 years in good health. The chain recombines TRBV18 with TRBJ1-5; tentatively, D is TRBD1 (6 bases). Sequenced: blood. Here the CDR3 DNA reads TGTGCCAGCTCACCACCGAGGTCAGGGGCGGGCAATCAGCCCCAGCATTTT. Protein: CASSPPRSGAGNQPQHF.